These T cell receptor beta chains were read from a single sample in a study of cytomegalovirus exposure and HLA in healthy donors. Clones were read by immunoSEQ multiplex PCR, and TCRdb kept only the in-frame ones, dropping some. The sample lists roughly 130,000 clones, 65% to 80% occurring once. The sample consisted of PBMCs. The receptors were sampled from a human donor in good health. The CDR3 runs from the conserved cysteine through the conserved F or W.

TRBV6-5	TRBJ1-2	CASSYERQGRDGYTF
TRBV28	TRBJ1-4	CASSLPPSGGTEKLFF
TRBV4-1	TRBJ1-1	CASSQEGGRGLNTEAFF
TRBV2	TRBJ2-1	CANQGGEQFF
TRBV10-3	TRBJ2-7	CASRQGVVSYEQYF
TRBV2	TRBJ2-5	CASRWGGEETQYF
TRBV6-6	TRBJ1-5	CASSYSRGNQPQHF
TRBV5-4	TRBJ1-1	CASSLDGGAFF
TRBV15	TRBJ1-6	CATSRDFYSWGEEHNSPLHF
TRBV6-5	TRBJ1-5	CASRPGTGSSQPQHF
TRBV7-8	TRBJ2-2	CASSSGRDFTGELFF
TRBV18	TRBJ2-3	CASSPSDSASTDTQYF
TRBV19	TRBJ2-7	CASSTGPSYEQYF
TRBV7-9	TRBJ2-7	CASSLGPGVQYF
TRBV5-4	TRBJ2-1	CASSPGGPGEQFF
TRBV5-4	TRBJ1-2	CASSLGTGALGYTF
TRBV28	TRBJ1-6	CASSFGGASGSPLHF
TRBV6-5	TRBJ1-1	CASSVDRNTEAFF
TRBV5-6	TRBJ2-7	CASSRGDYEQYF
TRBV28	TRBJ1-1	CASSLRSGFITEAFF